This T cell receptor beta chain was recorded in a study of blood T cell repertoires in COVID-19 (dated by TCRdb to 2018 to 2021). Regarding the study in general: Samples covering the acute and convalescent phases of COVID-19 were provided by collaborators in the United States, Italy and Spain. The prospective study material was composed of cDNA or gDNA derived from T cells, B-cell-depleted T cells, or PBMCs. Subjects who had been exposed to COVID-19, were actively infected with it, or had recovered from it provided the deeply sampled blood TCRbeta repertoires that made up the dataset. A freely available public database, intended as a resource for researchers studying the immune response to SARS-CoV-2, is where the repertoires were released. Samples were obtained from the ongoing ImmuneRACE study (first 160 participants) and from 1,254 subjects provided by 6 global collaborators. Nearly every sample came with metadata listing a de-identified subject ID, COVID-19 status, age in years and sex. Where HLA class I and class II types were available, the types were taken from metadata supplied by the sample provider, not from assay-based typing.

TCRbeta CDR3 regions were amplified from genomic DNA using the immunoSEQ Assay, a bias-controlled multiplex PCR. On the study's bioinformatics: Nucleated cell counts per sample were estimated from amplification of reference gene primers within the assay. To quantify the absolute abundance of each unique TCRbeta CDR3 rearrangement, sequence reads were collapsed and filtered. For each sample, productive Simpson clonality was calculated by taking the square root of Simpson's diversity index across productive rearrangements. In TCRdb, the immuneACCESS table is reduced to in-frame sequences with V and J assigned. These tables do not hold every clone; where another copy was compared, an unresolved V gene accounts for under half, and the others remain unexplained. V and J calls and clone size are copied from that table; D and trimming were computed from the DNA. This sample comprises about 250,000 clones, 80% to 90% of them detected only once. The top ten clones comprise 1.3% to 1.5% of the sample.

Whole blood was collected in K2EDTA tubes by collaborating institutions according to the institutions' own protocols. For TCRbeta analysis, collaborator samples were shipped as frozen whole blood, as isolated PBMCs, or as DNA extracted from either sample type. Note on this clone: It has no known antigen specificity. Per-nucleotide qualities are absent, and no much larger clonotype sits a single base away.

Sequences MDHEN (CDR1) and SYDVKM (CDR2) are obtained from the germline V gene. Clipping removes 6 bases from V and 5 bases from J, with 8 as the unmatched junction base count. The CDR3 contains 14 residues, cysteine and phenylalanine counted. CDR3 DNA only is kept here, 42 bases in frame from base 1. Results the study describes overall, beyond this receptor: The quantity of clinical and demographic metadata differed by source and by participant and was supplied without curation.

The origin of this receptor is an older man with acute or convalescent COVID-19. The receptor chain draws on TRBV28 and TRBJ1-1, and TRBD1 aligns with 8 junction nucleotides. Sequenced sample: peripheral blood. In nucleotides, the sequence is TGTGCCAGCAGACGCGGACAGGGCGGGACTGAAGCTTTCTTT. Its protein product is CASRRGQGGTEAFF.